The subject of this entry is one T cell receptor beta chain. The target antigen is unknown. Once RNA had been extracted, it was reverse transcribed into cDNA to act as the sequencing template. TCRdb's copy holds only in-frame clones and misses some; the assay was immunoSEQ multiplex PCR. This table has roughly 19,000 clones, 66% appearing once. This sample was taken from a study of CD8+ T cells in alopecia areata. The overall study: For the treated group, dosing was oral tofacitinib at 5 to 10 mg twice daily. Patients took tofacitinib for 6 to 18 months, followed by 6 drug-free months.

General study points: The study found higher clonality in lesional than normal scalp, especially in alopecia totalis/universalis. Sequencing of scalp tissue also captures the resident alphabeta T cells of normal skin.

The J segment lost 6 bases and the V segment lost 4 bases, leaving 8 bases of the junction unmatched. The V gene's germline CDR1 is SGHNT and CDR2 YYREEE (reference sequence). The CDR3 covers 15 residues. Alopecia areata patients gave lesional scalp punch biopsies and peripheral blood samples. This specimen was skin, taken at week 0. The rearrangement links TRBV5-4 to TRBJ2-2; 8 bases agree with TRBD1. This sequence was found in a human donor with alopecia areata. In DNA form, the CDR3 reads TGTGCCAGCAGCCCTTGGACAGGGACCCCCGGGGAGCTGTTTTTT. Translation gives CASSPWTGTPGELFF.